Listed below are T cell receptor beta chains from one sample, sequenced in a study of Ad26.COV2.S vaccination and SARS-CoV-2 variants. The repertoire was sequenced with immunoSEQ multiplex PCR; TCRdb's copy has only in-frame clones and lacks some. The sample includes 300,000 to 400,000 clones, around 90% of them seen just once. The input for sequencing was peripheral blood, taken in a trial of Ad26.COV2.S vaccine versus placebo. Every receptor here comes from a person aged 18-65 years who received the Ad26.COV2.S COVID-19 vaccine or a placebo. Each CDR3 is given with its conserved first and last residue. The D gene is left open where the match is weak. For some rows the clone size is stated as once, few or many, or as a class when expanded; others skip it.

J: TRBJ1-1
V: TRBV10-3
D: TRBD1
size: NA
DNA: TGTGCCGCCTCGGACAGGGGATTGACTGAAGCTTTCTTT
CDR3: CAASDRGLTEAFF

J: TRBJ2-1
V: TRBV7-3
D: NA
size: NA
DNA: TGTGCCAGCAGCTTACTGGCGGGGCCCAATGAGCAGTTCTTC
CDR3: CASSLLAGPNEQFF

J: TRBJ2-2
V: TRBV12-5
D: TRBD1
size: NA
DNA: TGTGCTAGTGGTTTGCGACAGGGTCCCTTCGGGGAGCTGTTTTTT
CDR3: CASGLRQGPFGELFF

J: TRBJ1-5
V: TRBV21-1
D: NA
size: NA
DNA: TGTGCCAGCAGCAAGGGAGGGGACAGCAATCAGCCCCAGCATTTT
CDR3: CASSKGGDSNQPQHF

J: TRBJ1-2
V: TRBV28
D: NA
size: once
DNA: TGTGCCAGCAGTTTATTGGGGCAGGGCTATGGCTACACCTTC
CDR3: CASSLLGQGYGYTF

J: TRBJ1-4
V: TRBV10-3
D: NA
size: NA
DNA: TGTGCCATCACTGGGGCCCCCGGCGAAAAACTGTTTTTT
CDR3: CAITGAPGEKLFF

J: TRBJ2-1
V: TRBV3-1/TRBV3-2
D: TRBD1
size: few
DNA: TGTGCCAGCAGCCCTAGGGACAGAAAGTACAATGAGCAGTTCTTC
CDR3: CASSPRDRKYNEQFF

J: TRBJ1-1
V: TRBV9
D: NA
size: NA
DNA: TGTGCCAGCAGCGTAGGTACAGGCATAAGCACTGAAGCTTTCTTT
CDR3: CASSVGTGISTEAFF

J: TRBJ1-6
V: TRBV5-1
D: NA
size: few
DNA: TGCGCCAGCAGCCCTGGTTCGGTCTATAATTCACCCCTCCACTTT
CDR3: CASSPGSVYNSPLHF

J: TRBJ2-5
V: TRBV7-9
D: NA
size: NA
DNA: TGTGCCAGCAGCTCCAGGGGCGCTGATGAGACCCAGTACTTC
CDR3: CASSSRGADETQYF

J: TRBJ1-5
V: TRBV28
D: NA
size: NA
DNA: TGTGCCAGCAGTTTATCATCCCCGGGTCAGCCCCAGCATTTT
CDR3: CASSLSSPGQPQHF

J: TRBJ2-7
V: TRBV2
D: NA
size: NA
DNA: TGTGCCAGCAGGGAACAGGGTTACGAGCAGTACTTC
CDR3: CASREQGYEQYF

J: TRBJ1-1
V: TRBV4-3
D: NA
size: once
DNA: TGCGCCAGCAGCCAACCGGGACCTTTAAACACTGAAGCTTTCTTT
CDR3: CASSQPGPLNTEAFF

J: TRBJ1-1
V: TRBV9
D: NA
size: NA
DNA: TGTGCCAGCAGCCCCCGGGACGTACTTTTGAACACTGAAGCTTTCTTT
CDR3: CASSPRDVLLNTEAFF

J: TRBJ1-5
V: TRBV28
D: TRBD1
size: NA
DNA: TGTGCTGTCAGACAGGGGGCTCAGCCCCAGCATTTT
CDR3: CAVRQGAQPQHF

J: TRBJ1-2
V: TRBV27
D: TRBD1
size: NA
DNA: TGTGCCAGCAGTTCCTCCGGGACAGTGAGGGGCTACACCTTC
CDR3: CASSSSGTVRGYTF

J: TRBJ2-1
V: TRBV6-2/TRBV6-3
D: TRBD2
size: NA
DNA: TGTGCCAGCAGTCGCGGGACTAGCGGGATTTTTGTCAATGAGCAGTTCTTC
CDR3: CASSRGTSGIFVNEQFF

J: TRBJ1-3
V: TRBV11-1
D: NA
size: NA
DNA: TGTGCCAGCAGCTTAAGTTGGGACATCGGAAACACCATATATTTT
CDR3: CASSLSWDIGNTIYF

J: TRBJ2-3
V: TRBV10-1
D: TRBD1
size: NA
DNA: TGCGCCAGCAGTCCCTGGACAGGGGGCGTTCGAGTGTATTTT
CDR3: CASSPWTGGVRVYF

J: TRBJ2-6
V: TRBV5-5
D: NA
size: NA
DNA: TGTGCCAGCAGCGAAAGACTCGTCTCTGGGGCCAACGTCCTGACTTTC
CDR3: CASSERLVSGANVLTF

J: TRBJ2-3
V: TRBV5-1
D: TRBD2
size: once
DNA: TGCGCCAGCCGAAGTAGCGGGGGGAGCACAGATACGCAGTATTTT
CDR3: CASRSSGGSTDTQYF

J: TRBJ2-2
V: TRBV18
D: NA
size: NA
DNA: TGTGCCAGCTCACCACCGGGGGGCGCGGGCACCGGGGAGCTGTTTTTT
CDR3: CASSPPGGAGTGELFF

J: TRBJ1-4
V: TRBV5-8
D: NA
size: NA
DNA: TGTGCCAGCAGCCAACAGGGTGGTGAAAAACTGTTTTTT
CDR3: CASSQQGGEKLFF

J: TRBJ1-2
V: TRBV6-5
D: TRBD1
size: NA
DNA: TGTGCCAGCAGCAGAGGACAGGGGGCTTATGGCTACACCTTC
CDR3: CASSRGQGAYGYTF

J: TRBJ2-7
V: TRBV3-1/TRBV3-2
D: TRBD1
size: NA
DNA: TGTGCCAGCAGCCCACAGGGGCAGCCGGGCCCCCATTCCTACGAGCAGTACTTC
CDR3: CASSPQGQPGPHSYEQYF

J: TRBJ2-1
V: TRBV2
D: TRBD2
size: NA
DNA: TGTGCCAGCAGCGCTAGCGGCAGCTCCTACAATGAGCAGTTCTTC
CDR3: CASSASGSSYNEQFF

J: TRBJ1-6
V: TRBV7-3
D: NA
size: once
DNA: TGTGCCAGCAGCTTAACCTTCAATTCACCCCTCCACTTT
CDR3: CASSLTFNSPLHF

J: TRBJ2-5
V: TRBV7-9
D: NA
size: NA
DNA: TGTGCCAGCAGCTTAACGCCAGGGAAAGAGACCCAGTACTTC
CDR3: CASSLTPGKETQYF

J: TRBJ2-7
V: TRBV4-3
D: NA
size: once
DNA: TGCGCCAGCAGCCACCTATCAGAGGGGATAACCTACGAGCAGTACTTC
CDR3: CASSHLSEGITYEQYF

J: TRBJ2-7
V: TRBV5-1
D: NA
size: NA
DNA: TGCGCCAGCAGGCGCGACTGGACGTACTACGAGCAGTACTTC
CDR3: CASRRDWTYYEQYF

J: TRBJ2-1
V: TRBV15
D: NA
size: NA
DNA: TGTGCCACACCCTCCCAGGTAAACAATGAGCAGTTCTTC
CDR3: CATPSQVNNEQFF